The clone carrying this T cell receptor beta chain was detected a few times. Its specificity is unknown. The sample comes from a study of cytomegalovirus exposure and HLA in healthy donors. General study points: A later analysis associated about 18,000 TCR beta sequences with HLA alleles at a 0.05 false discovery rate. Published work reported that the classifier diagnosed cytomegalovirus status with high specificity and sensitivity. Serostatus for CMV was the only available immune exposure information.

Vbeta (60) and Jbeta (13) primers were used in the PCR. Only in-frame clones appear in the TCRdb table, and some are missing; sequencing was by immunoSEQ multiplex PCR. The repertoire holds approximately 160,000 clones, with about 75% as singletons. CDR1 and CDR2 from the germline V gene are SGHVS and FQNEAQ. The CDR3 sequence is 12 residues long. V was cut by 1 base and J by 5 bases, with 6 bases left in between. The receptor was derived from a male donor in good health and CMV-seronegative. V is TRBV7-8 and J is TRBJ2-7; unclear D gene. Sequenced sample: PBMCs. The CDR3 region is CASSLGSNEQYF. CDR3 in DNA: TGTGCCAGCAGCTTAGGTAGCAACGAGCAGTACTTC.